One sample yielded the 9 T cell receptor beta chains listed below, sequenced in a study of T-cell reconstitution after alpha-beta-depleted transplantation in children. Unique molecular identifiers were incorporated when the TCRbeta library was constructed. Each CDR3 protein is one row after TCRdb ran MiXCR on the PCR reads. The sample holds 700,000 to 950,000 distinct CDR3 sequences, 15% to 20% seen once. The sequenced sample was PBMCs, mostly from graft donor cells, obtained 360 days after TCRalphabeta/CD19-depleted stem cell transplant. These receptors were taken from a male patient aged 5 to 17 who had a stem cell transplant for acute lymphoblastic leukemia, so the T cells may come from the graft donor.

This clonotype has more than one count but fewer than ten. The chain joins TRBV15 to TRBJ2-5; 13 bases are shared with TRBD2. V dropped 8 bases and J dropped 7; count of bases not matched to a gene: 13. The CDR3 loop spans 16 amino acids. Germline V gene lookup returns CDR1 LNHNV and CDR2 YYDKDF (reference sequence). The CDR3 DNA follows: TGTGCCACCGGGACTAGCGGGATTGGAAATAAGGGGACCCAGTACTTC. Amino acid sequence: CATGTSGIGNKGTQYF.

V is TRBV7-2 and J is TRBJ2-7, with D possibly TRBD2 on 5 matching bases. The CDR3 covers 15 residues. Germline CDR1 reads SGHTA; CDR2 reads FQGNSA. Trimming removed 3 bases at V and 4 bases at J, with 16 bases between. The CDR3 DNA sequence: TGTGCCAGCAGCTTGAGGGCCCATGGGTTTTACGAGCAGTACTTC. Its translation is CASSLRAHGFYEQYF.

In this sample, this clonotype turned up many times. V is TRBV20-1 and J is TRBJ2-1; TRBD2 matches at 11 bases. This CDR3 spans 15 amino acids. Looked up from germline, CDR1 is DFQATT and CDR2 is SNEGSKA (reference sequence). V shed 3 bases and J 4 bases; nucleotides not matched to a gene: 5. CDR3 sequence (DNA): TGCAGTGCTAGTGCCGGGACTAGCGGTTACAATGAGCAGTTCTTC. Amino acid sequence: CSASAGTSGYNEQFF.

The sample holds a few counts of this clonotype. The chain employs TRBV7-2 and TRBJ2-2, with 9 bases lining up with TRBD1. Germline V gene data show CDR1 as SGHTA and CDR2 as FQGNSA. The CDR3 totals 15 residues. Trimming cost V 7 bases and J 3 bases; bases outside gene matches: 6. The CDR3 spells CASNYRGPYTGELFF. The CDR3 bases are TGTGCCAGCAACTACAGGGGGCCGTACACCGGGGAGCTGTTTTTT.

In this sample, this clonotype turned up a few times. The rearrangement links TRBV12-3 or TRBV12-4 to TRBJ1-2, with TRBD1 identical over 10 bases. Trimming took 5 bases from V and 4 from J; bases not matched to a gene: 7. The CDR3 spans 15 residues. CDR3 residues: CASSRRDRGGYGYTF. The CDR3 nucleotides are TGTGCCAGCAGTCGACGGGACAGGGGAGGCTATGGCTACACCTTC.

The chain couples TRBV7-2 to TRBJ2-7; no clear D. The germline V and J ends were trimmed by 5 bases and 3 bases, with 14 bases remaining between them. The CDR3 totals 14 residues. Germline-derived CDR1 and CDR2 are SGHTA and FQGNSA. The CDR3 sequence: CASSLYDPNYEQYF. The CDR3 nucleotides read TGTGCCAGCAGCCTATACGACCCCAACTACGAGCAGTACTTC. Filled out from reference TRBV7-2 and TRBJ2-7, the complete variable domain reads GAGVSQSPSNKVTEKGKDVELRCDPISGHTALYWYRQSLGQGLEFLIYFQGNSAPDKSGLPSDRFSAERTGGSVSTLTIQRTQQEDSAVYLCASSLYDPNYEQYFGPGTRLTVT.

The chain recombines TRBV12-3 or TRBV12-4 with TRBJ1-5; a possible D gene is TRBD1 (5 bases). The CDR3 extends over 14 amino acids. Trimming took 3 bases from V and 1 from J, leaving 7 bases between them. In DNA, the CDR3 is TGTGCCAGCAGTTTGTGGGACAGCAATCAGCCCCAGCATTTT. Its protein is CASSLWDSNQPQHF.

J is TRBJ2-7 and V is TRBV20-1; TRBD1 agrees at 8 bases. V shed 4 bases and J 2 bases; nucleotides not matched to a gene: 10. There are 15 residues in the CDR3. CDR1 and CDR2 (germline): DFQATT, SNEGSKA (reference sequence). The CDR3 loop is CSAKPWDRMTYEQYF. CDR3 nucleotide sequence: TGCAGTGCTAAGCCTTGGGACAGGATGACCTACGAGCAGTACTTC.

This clonotype was picked up a small number of times. The rearrangement uses TRBV20-1 and TRBJ1-5, with D perhaps TRBD1 (6 bases). Per the germline V gene, CDR1 is DFQATT and CDR2 is SNEGSKA (reference sequence). The CDR3 spans 14 residues. With 6 bases removed from V and 0 bases from J, the gap between germline ends came to 12 bases. The CDR3 DNA reads as TGCAGTGCGCTGACAGGCCTTAGCAATCAGCCCCAGCATTTT. Translation: CSALTGLSNQPQHF.